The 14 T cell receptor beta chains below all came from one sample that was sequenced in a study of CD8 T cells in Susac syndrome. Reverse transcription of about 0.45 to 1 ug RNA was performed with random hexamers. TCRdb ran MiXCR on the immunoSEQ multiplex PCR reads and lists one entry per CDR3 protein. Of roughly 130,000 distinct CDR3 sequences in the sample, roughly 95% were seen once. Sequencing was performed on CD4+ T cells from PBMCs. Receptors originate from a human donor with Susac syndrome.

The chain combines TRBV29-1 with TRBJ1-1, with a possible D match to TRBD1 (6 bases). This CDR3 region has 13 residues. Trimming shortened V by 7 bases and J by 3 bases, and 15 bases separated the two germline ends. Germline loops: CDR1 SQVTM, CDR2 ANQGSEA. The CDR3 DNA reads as TGCAGCGCTGGAGGTTACAGGGACACTGAAGCTTTCTTT. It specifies CSAGGYRDTEAFF.

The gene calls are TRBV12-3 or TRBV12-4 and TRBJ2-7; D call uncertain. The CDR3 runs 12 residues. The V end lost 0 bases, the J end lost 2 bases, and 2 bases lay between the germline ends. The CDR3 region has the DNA TGTGCCAGCAGTTTAGCAGCCTACGAGCAGTACTTC. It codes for CASSLAAYEQYF.

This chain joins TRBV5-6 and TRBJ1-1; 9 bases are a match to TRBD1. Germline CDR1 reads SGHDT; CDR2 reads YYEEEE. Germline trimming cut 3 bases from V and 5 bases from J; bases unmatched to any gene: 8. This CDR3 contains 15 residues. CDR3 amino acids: CASSWTGEKKTEAFF. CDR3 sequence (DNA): TGTGCCAGCAGCTGGACAGGGGAAAAAAAAACTGAAGCTTTCTTT.

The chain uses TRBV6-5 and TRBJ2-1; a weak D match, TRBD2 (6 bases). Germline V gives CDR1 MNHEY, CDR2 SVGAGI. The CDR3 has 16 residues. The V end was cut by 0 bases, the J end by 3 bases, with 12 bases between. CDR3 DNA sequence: TGTGCCAGCAGTTACTCTGGGGAGGCTGGCTACAATGAGCAGTTCTTC. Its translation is CASSYSGEAGYNEQFF.

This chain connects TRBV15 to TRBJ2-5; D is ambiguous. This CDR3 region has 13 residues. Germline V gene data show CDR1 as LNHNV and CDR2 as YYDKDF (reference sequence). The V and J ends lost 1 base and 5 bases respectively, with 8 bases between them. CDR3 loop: CATSRGVAETQYF. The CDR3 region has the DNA TGTGCCACCAGCAGAGGGGTTGCTGAGACCCAGTACTTC.

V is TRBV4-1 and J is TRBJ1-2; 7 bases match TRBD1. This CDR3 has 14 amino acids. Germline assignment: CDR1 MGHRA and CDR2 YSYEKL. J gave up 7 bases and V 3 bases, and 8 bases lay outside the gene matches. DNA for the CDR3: TGCGCCAGCAGCCACCCCAGGGGGACAAGTGGCTACACCTTC. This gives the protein CASSHPRGTSGYTF.

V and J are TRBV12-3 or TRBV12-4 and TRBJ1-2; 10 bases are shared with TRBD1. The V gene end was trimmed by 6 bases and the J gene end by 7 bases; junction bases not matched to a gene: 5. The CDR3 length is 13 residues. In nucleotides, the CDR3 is TGTGCCAGCAGACCCGGGACAGGGGTTGGCTACACCTTC. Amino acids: CASRPGTGVGYTF.

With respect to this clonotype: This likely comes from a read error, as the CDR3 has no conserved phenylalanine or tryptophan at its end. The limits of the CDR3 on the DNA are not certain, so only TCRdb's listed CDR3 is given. CDR3 in amino acids: CATSKESLL. The chain carries TRBV15 and TRBJ2-5. In germline, CDR1 is LNHNV, CDR2 YYDKDF (reference sequence). The CDR3 adds up to 9 amino acids, both ends counted.

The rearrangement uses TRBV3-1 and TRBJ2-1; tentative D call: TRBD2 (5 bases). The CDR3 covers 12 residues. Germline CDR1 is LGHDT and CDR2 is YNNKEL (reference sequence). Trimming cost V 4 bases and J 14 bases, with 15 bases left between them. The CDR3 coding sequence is TGTGCCAGCAGCCTGCTTTGGACTTACAAGTTCTTC. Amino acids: CASSLLWTYKFF.

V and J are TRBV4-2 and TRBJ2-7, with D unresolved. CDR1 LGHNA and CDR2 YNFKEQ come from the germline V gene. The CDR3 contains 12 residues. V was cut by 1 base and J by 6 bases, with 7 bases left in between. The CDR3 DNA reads TGTGCCAGCAGCCAAGTTGCTGCCGAGCAGTACTTC. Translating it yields CASSQVAAEQYF.

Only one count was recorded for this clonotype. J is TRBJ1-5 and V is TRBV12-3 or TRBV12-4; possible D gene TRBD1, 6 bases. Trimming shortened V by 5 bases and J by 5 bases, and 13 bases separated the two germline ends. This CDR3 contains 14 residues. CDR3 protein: CASSLTGFDQPQHF. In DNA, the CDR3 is TGTGCCAGCAGTCTTACAGGGTTCGATCAGCCCCAGCATTTT.

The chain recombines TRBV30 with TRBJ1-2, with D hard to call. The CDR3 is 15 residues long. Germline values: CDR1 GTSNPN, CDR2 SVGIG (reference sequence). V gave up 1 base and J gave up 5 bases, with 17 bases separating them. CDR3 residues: CAWSADRTTGYGYTF. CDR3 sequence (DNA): TGTGCCTGGAGTGCAGACCGAACAACCGGATATGGCTACACCTTC.

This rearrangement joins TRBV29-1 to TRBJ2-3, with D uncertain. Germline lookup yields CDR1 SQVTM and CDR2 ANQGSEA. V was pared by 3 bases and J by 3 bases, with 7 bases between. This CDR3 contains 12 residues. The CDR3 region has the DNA TGCAGCGTTGACAAGGGAACAGATACGCAGTATTTT. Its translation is CSVDKGTDTQYF.

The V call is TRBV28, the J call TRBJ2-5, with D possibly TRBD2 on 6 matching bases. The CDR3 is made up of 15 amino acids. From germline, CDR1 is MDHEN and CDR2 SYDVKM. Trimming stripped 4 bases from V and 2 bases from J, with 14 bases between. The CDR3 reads CASSWLQGGQETQYF. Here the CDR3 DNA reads TGTGCCAGCAGTTGGCTCCAAGGAGGGCAAGAGACCCAGTACTTC. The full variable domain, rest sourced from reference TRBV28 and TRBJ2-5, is DVKVTQSSRYLVKRTGEKVFLECVQDMDHENMFWYRQDPGLGLRLIYFSYDVKMKEKGDIPEGYSVSREKKERFSLILESASTNQTSMYLCASSWLQGGQETQYFGPGTRLLVL.